The present TCR beta chain was sequenced within a study of cytomegalovirus exposure and HLA in healthy donors. J gave up 2 bases and V 1 base, and 6 bases lay outside the gene matches. The CDR3 length is 17 residues. Germline CDR1 SGHVS, CDR2 FQNEAQ. Profiled with immunoSEQ multiplex PCR; TCRdb holds only in-frame clones, not every one. The sample lists 120,000 to 150,000 clones; 70% to 90% were seen once. The receptor was derived from a man between 18 and 35 years old in good health and CMV-seropositive. The specimen sequenced was PBMCs. J is TRBJ2-5 and V is TRBV7-8, with 11 bases matching TRBD2. CDR3: CASSLGGTSGAQETQYF. The DNA for the CDR3 is TGTGCCAGCAGCTTAGGTGGGACTAGCGGAGCTCAAGAGACCCAGTACTTC.